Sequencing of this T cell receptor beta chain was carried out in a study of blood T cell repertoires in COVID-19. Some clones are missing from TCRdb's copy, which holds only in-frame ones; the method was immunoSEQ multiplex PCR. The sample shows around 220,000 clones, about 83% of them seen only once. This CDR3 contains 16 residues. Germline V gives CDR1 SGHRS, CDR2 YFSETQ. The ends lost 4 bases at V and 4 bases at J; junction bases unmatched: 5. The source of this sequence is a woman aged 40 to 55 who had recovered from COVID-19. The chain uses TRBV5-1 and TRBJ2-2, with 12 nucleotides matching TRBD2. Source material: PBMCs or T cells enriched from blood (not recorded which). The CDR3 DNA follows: TGCGCCAGCAGCACCCGGACTAGCGGGATCACCGGGGAGCTGTTTTTT. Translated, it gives CASSTRTSGITGELFF.